One sample yielded the 20 T cell receptor beta chains listed below, sequenced in a study of CD4 and CD8 cells across lung adenocarcinoma regions. TCRdb redid the calling of the PCR reads with MiXCR, one entry per CDR3 protein. Among 5,100 or so distinct CDR3 sequences listed, 60% to 80% were seen once. Sequences were obtained from CD4+ T cells from the center of a lung tumor. The receptors here all came from a female donor with lung adenocarcinoma. The CD4 and CD8 labels of this study may be unreliable.

This chain connects TRBV6-5 to TRBJ2-5; D is ambiguous. V lost 0 bases and J lost 1, with 12 bases in between. CDR3 size: 16 residues. Germline V gene lookup returns CDR1 MNHEY and CDR2 SVGAGI. This chain's CDR3 is CASSYSSVSGQETQYF. The DNA of the CDR3 is TGTGCCAGCAGTTACTCGAGTGTTTCGGGCCAAGAGACCCAGTACTTC.

This clonotype has a handful of counts. The rearrangement joins TRBV3-1 to TRBJ2-1, with 8 bases fitting TRBD2. The CDR3 spans 15 residues. CDR1 is LGHDT and CDR2 is YNNKEL in the germline V gene (reference sequence). Losses at the gene ends were 4 bases for V and 9 bases for J; bases not matched to a gene: 11. CDR3 amino acids: CASSPRAGAGGEQFF. The CDR3 nucleotides read TGTGCCAGCAGCCCGAGGGCCGGCGCGGGGGGTGAGCAGTTCTTC.

V is TRBV6-2 or TRBV6-3 and J is TRBJ2-1, with TRBD2 matching 9 bases. V gave up 6 bases and J gave up 9 bases; unmatched junction bases: 12. The germline V gene has CDR1 MNHEY and CDR2 SVGEGT. This CDR3 spans 15 amino acids. CDR3 in amino acids: CASRWGSGREGEQFF. CDR3 DNA sequence: TGTGCCAGCAGGTGGGGTAGCGGGAGAGAAGGTGAGCAGTTCTTC.

This clonotype came up a few times. The chain combines TRBV20-1 with TRBJ2-1; TRBD2 matches 10 bases. The CDR3 contains 16 residues. Germline CDR1 is DFQATT and CDR2 is SNEGSKA (reference sequence). V lost 4 bases to trimming and J lost 1 base; unmatched junction nucleotides: 7. CDR3 nucleotides: TGCAGTGCTAAACTAGCGGGAATATTGTCCTACAATGAGCAGTTCTTC. Its translation: CSAKLAGILSYNEQFF.

This clonotype was seen more than once but under ten times. The V call is TRBV6-1, the J call TRBJ2-1, with TRBD2 matching 15 bases. The germline V gene has CDR1 MNHNS and CDR2 SASEGT. The CDR3 runs to 14 residues. V trimming: 10 bases; J trimming: 6 bases; junction bases outside the gene matches: 4. The CDR3 protein is CAIGGLAGGNEQFF. The CDR3 nucleotides read TGTGCCATTGGGGGACTAGCGGGAGGCAATGAGCAGTTCTTC.

Concerning this clonotype: The junction departs from germline at one end; a sequencing error may be responsible. The chain is built from TRBV6-1 and TRBJ2-5; 8 bases map to TRBD2. From germline, CDR1 is MNHNS and CDR2 SASEGT. The CDR3 runs to 17 residues. The CDR3 DNA is TGTGCCAGCAGTGAGGGGGCGGGGGGCAAGGGCAAAGAGACGCAGTATTTC. This translates into CASSEGAGGKGKETQYF.

Details on this clonotype: An end of the junction does not agree with germline; a read error may underlie this. The rearrangement links TRBV10-3 to TRBJ2-5; D is tentatively TRBD1 or TRBD2 (5 bases each). The CDR3 length is 12 residues. Per germline, CDR1 ENHRY and CDR2 SYGVKD. The CDR3 protein is CATRGLKETQYF. In DNA form, the CDR3 reads TGTGCCACCCGGGGCCTCAAAGAGACCCAGTATTTC.

V is TRBV6-1 and J is TRBJ2-1, with D maybe TRBD1 (5 bases). The J call may be wrong; the DNA end is better matched by TRBJ2-7. The CDR3 is 14 residues long. CDR1 and CDR2 from the germline V gene are MNHNS and SASEGT. CDR3 in DNA: TGTGCCAGCAGTGTCTCCAGGGCGTCCTACGAGCAGTACTTC. Its protein product is CASSVSRASYEQYF.

The chain recombines TRBV11-2 with TRBJ1-2; 10 nucleotides line up with TRBD1. This CDR3 has 15 residues. In germline, CDR1 is SGHAT, CDR2 FQNNGV. V was pared by 4 bases and J by 1 base, with 3 bases of the junction left unmatched. DNA for the CDR3: TGTGCCAGCAGCTCATGGGACAGGGGTAACTATGGCTACACCTTC. Protein product: CASSSWDRGNYGYTF.

The chain carries TRBV6-1 and TRBJ2-1; 9 nucleotides match TRBD2. This CDR3 comprises 14 residues. CDR1 MNHNS and CDR2 SASEGT come from the germline V gene. The trim removed 6 bases at V and 9 bases at J, leaving 9 bases unmatched. The chain's CDR3 is CASSPGLASIEQFF. CDR3 in DNA: TGTGCCAGCAGCCCGGGACTAGCCTCAATTGAGCAGTTCTTC.

The chain has TRBV7-6 and TRBJ2-3; D is undetermined. The CDR3 covers 15 residues. Trimming took 1 base from V and 4 from J, leaving 12 bases between them. Germline CDR1 reads SGHVS; CDR2 reads FNYEAQ. The CDR3 loop reads CASSLGTLAPDTQYF. The CDR3 DNA is TGTGCCAGCAGCTTAGGGACCCTCGCCCCAGATACGCAGTATTTT.

The rearrangement uses TRBV10-2 and TRBJ2-5; possibly TRBD1 for D (6 bases). This CDR3 region has 14 residues. V dropped 3 bases and J dropped 2 bases, with 10 bases sitting between them. Germline V gives CDR1 WSHSY, CDR2 SAAADI. This chain's CDR3 is CASSDWTVQETQYF. In DNA, the CDR3 is TGCGCCAGCAGTGATTGGACAGTTCAAGAGACCCAGTACTTC.

This chain connects TRBV28 to TRBJ1-2; D is undetermined. The CDR3 is 11 residues long. Looked up from germline, CDR1 is MDHEN and CDR2 is SYDVKM. Trimming stripped 6 bases from V and 0 bases from J, with 2 bases between. In DNA form, the CDR3 reads TGTGCCAGCAGCCCTAACTATGGCTACACCTTC. The encoded protein is CASSPNYGYTF.

The chain links TRBV12-3 or TRBV12-4 to TRBJ1-1; D remains unclear. The V end was cut by 6 bases, the J end by 2 bases, with 13 bases between. The CDR3 is 14 amino acids. The CDR3 sequence: CASSQATGNTEAFF. The CDR3 nucleotides read TGTGCCAGCAGCCAAGCGACTGGAAACACTGAAGCTTTCTTT.

The rearrangement joins TRBV6-1 to TRBJ2-5, with D unresolved. Germline values: CDR1 MNHNS, CDR2 SASEGT. Trimming took off 4 bases at V and 5 bases at J, with 11 bases between the two ends. This CDR3 comprises 13 residues. Written as DNA, the CDR3 is TGTGCCAGCAGTGTCAAGGGCGCGGAGACCCAGTACTTC. It encodes CASSVKGAETQYF.

This clonotype is termed large. The CDR3, as DNA: TGCGCCAGCAGCCAATCGGCGTTAGTTGAAGGCGGAGCGGGAGGGCCGGGCAATGAGCAGTTCTTC. Translating gives CASSQSALVEGGAGGPGNEQFF. This chain connects TRBV4-3 to TRBJ2-1, with 10 bases aligning to TRBD2. Unmatched junction bases numbered 25, after V lost 2 bases and J lost 6 bases. The V gene's germline CDR1 is LGHNA and CDR2 YSLEER. The CDR3 has 22 residues.

This clonotype has just a few counts. The chain couples TRBV6-5 to TRBJ2-1; no definite D call. The CDR3 has 13 residues. V was pared by 2 bases and J by 3 bases, with 5 bases between. Germline V lookup: CDR1 MNHEY, CDR2 SVGAGI. CDR3 coding DNA: TGTGCCAGCAGTTACACCGTCTACAATGAGCAGTTCTTC. Protein product: CASSYTVYNEQFF.

This chain connects TRBV6-1 to TRBJ2-7; possibly TRBD1 for D (5 bases). This CDR3 contains 15 residues. Between the trimmed V and J ends, which lost 7 bases and 0 bases, there was a span of 16 bases. Germline V lookup: CDR1 MNHNS, CDR2 SASEGT. The CDR3 DNA sequence: TGTGCCAGCACAGGGTACTCTTCGTTCTCCTACGAGCAGTACTTC. It specifies CASTGYSSFSYEQYF.

The J gene is TRBJ2-7, the V gene TRBV12-3 or TRBV12-4, with D perhaps TRBD1 (6 bases). This CDR3 region has 14 residues. V lost 4 bases and J 1 base, leaving 11 bases between the germline ends. This chain's CDR3 is CASSSLGQSYEQYF. CDR3 DNA sequence: TGTGCCAGCAGTTCCCTCGGACAGTCCTACGAGCAGTACTTC.

This clonotype was counted only a few times. V gene TRBV6-1 combines with J gene TRBJ2-1; TRBD2 matches at 7 bases. V dropped 5 bases and J dropped 8; count of bases not matched to a gene: 6. Germline V gives CDR1 MNHNS, CDR2 SASEGT. The CDR3 is 13 residues long. This chain's CDR3 is CASSRLGGYEQFF. As DNA, the CDR3 is TGTGCCAGCAGTCGCCTCGGGGGGTATGAGCAGTTCTTC.